One and the same sample provided the 26 T cell receptor beta chains below, sequenced in a study of CD8 T cells in Susac syndrome. Random hexamers primed reverse transcription of about 0.45 to 1 ug RNA. MiXCR was run by TCRdb on the immunoSEQ multiplex PCR reads, yielding one entry per CDR3 protein. The sample contains about 19,000 distinct CDR3 sequences, about 95% of which appear only once. Input material: CD8+ T cells from PBMCs. The source is a human donor in good health.

Written as DNA, the CDR3 is TGTGCCAGCAGTCCCGGGACAGGGAGACGAGAGACCCAGTACTTC. Protein product: CASSPGTGRRETQYF. The V gene is TRBV27, the J gene TRBJ2-5; 9 nucleotides match TRBD1. CDR3 length: 15 amino acids. Trimming at V came to 5 bases and at J to 4 bases, leaving 8 bases not matched to a gene. Looked up from germline, CDR1 is MNHEY and CDR2 is SMNVEV (reference sequence).

The V gene is TRBV13, the J gene TRBJ2-7; the D is unclear. Looked up from germline, CDR1 is PRHDT and CDR2 is FYEKMQ (reference sequence). The V end was cut by 0 bases, the J end by 2 bases, with 8 bases between. The CDR3 totals 14 residues. The CDR3 sequence: CASSLGPSAYEQYF. CDR3 DNA: TGTGCCAGCAGCTTAGGCCCCAGCGCCTACGAGCAGTACTTC. Full variable domain (outside the CDR3, taken from reference TRBV13 and TRBJ2-7): AAGVIQSPRHLIKEKRETATLKCYPIPRHDTVYWYQQGPGQDPQFLISFYEKMQSDKGSIPDRFSAQQFSDYHSELNMSSLELGDSALYFCASSLGPSAYEQYFGPGTRLTVT.

In this sample, this clonotype turned up once. The chain uses TRBV9 and TRBJ2-5; 9 bases match TRBD1. This CDR3 is 18 amino acids long. Trimming at V came to 3 bases and at J to 1 base, leaving 13 bases not matched to a gene. In germline, CDR1 is SGDLS, CDR2 YYNGEE. CDR3 residues: CASSAKGRTGDLQETQYF. The CDR3 DNA is TGTGCCAGCAGCGCCAAGGGGAGGACAGGGGACCTCCAAGAGACCCAGTACTTC.

The genes are TRBV6-2 or TRBV6-3 and TRBJ2-7; D gene uncertain. The V end lost 5 bases, the J end lost 2 bases, and 10 bases lay between the germline ends. Per germline, CDR1 MNHEY and CDR2 SVGEGT. The CDR3 loop spans 13 amino acids. CDR3 in amino acids: CASSPPETYEQYV. In DNA form, the CDR3 reads TGTGCCAGCAGTCCCCCTGAGACCTACGAGCAGTACGTC.

V is TRBV27 and J is TRBJ2-1; no reliable D call. CDR1 and CDR2 from the germline V gene are MNHEY and SMNVEV (reference sequence). The CDR3 runs 13 residues. With 6 bases removed from V and 9 bases from J, the gap between germline ends came to 15 bases. This CDR3 is CASSPMVSGEQFF. The CDR3 coding sequence is TGTGCCAGCAGCCCAATGGTCTCCGGTGAGCAGTTCTTC.

The chain uses TRBV27 and TRBJ1-5; weak D call: TRBD1 (5 bases). Germline assignment: CDR1 MNHEY and CDR2 SMNVEV (reference sequence). Trimming took 5 bases from V and 7 from J, leaving 15 bases between them. This CDR3 contains 14 residues. CDR3 DNA sequence: TGTGCCAGCAGTACAACCAGGGACGGACAGCCCCAGCATTTT. Amino acid sequence: CASSTTRDGQPQHF.

This chain links TRBV5-5 with TRBJ1-1; 7 nucleotides align to TRBD1. The CDR3 runs 15 residues. Looked up from germline, CDR1 is SGHKS and CDR2 is YYEKEE (reference sequence). Germline trimming cut 6 bases from V and 3 bases from J; bases unmatched to any gene: 11. DNA of the CDR3: TGTGCCAGCACCCCTAGGGACAGTCTCCACACTGAAGCTTTCTTT. It encodes CASTPRDSLHTEAFF.

The rearrangement links TRBV7-9 to TRBJ2-1; weak D call: TRBD2 (5 bases). The ends were cut back, 1 base at V and 5 bases at J, with 9 bases in the middle. Germline CDR1 is SEHNR and CDR2 is FQNEAQ (reference sequence). This CDR3 spans 14 amino acids. The CDR3 DNA is TGTGCCAGCAGCTTAGTTCGGGAAGACAATGAGCAGTTCTTC. This encodes CASSLVREDNEQFF.

V is TRBV28 and J is TRBJ2-3; 7 nucleotides agree with TRBD2. V was clipped by 6 bases and J by 4 bases; unmatched bases: 13. The CDR3 is 16 amino acids. CDR1 and CDR2 from the germline V gene are MDHEN and SYDVKM. Here the CDR3 reads CASSPRRREIPDTQYF. The CDR3 DNA follows: TGTGCCAGCAGCCCCAGGCGGCGGGAGATACCAGATACGCAGTATTTT.

The chain joins TRBV20-1 to TRBJ1-1, with unresolved D. The germline gives CDR1 DFQATT, CDR2 SNEGSKA (reference sequence). The V end was cut by 2 bases, the J end by 1 base, with 14 bases between. The CDR3 totals 15 residues. The CDR3 coding sequence is TGCAGTGCTAGAACGGGTGGGCGGCCGAACACTGAAGCTTTCTTT. Protein sequence: CSARTGGRPNTEAFF.

This clonotype appeared a single time. In DNA form, the CDR3 reads TGTGCCAGCAGCCCCGGGACTAGAGGCTATGAGCAGTTCTTC. Residues: CASSPGTRGYEQFF. The gene calls are TRBV9 and TRBJ2-1, with 8 bases lining up with TRBD2. The germline CDR1 and CDR2 sequences are SGDLS and YYNGEE. The V and J ends lost 4 bases and 8 bases, in that order; junction bases with no gene match: 8. The length of the CDR3 is 14 residues. Based on the CDR3 plus reference TRBV9 and TRBJ2-1, the full variable domain is DSGVTQTPKHLITATGQRVTLRCSPRSGDLSVYWYQQSLDQGLQFLIQYYNGEERAKGNILERFSAQQFPDLHSELNLSSLELGDSALYFCASSPGTRGYEQFFGPGTRLTVL.

This chain uses TRBV30 with TRBJ2-1; the D gene is possibly TRBD2 (6 bases). From germline, CDR1 is GTSNPN and CDR2 SVGIG (reference sequence). V was trimmed by 3 bases and J by 0 bases, leaving 15 bases between them. The CDR3 loop spans 16 amino acids. The CDR3 loop reads CAWRRIAEFSYNEQFF. Written as DNA, the CDR3 is TGTGCCTGGAGAAGAATAGCGGAGTTCTCCTACAATGAGCAGTTCTTC.

This chain uses TRBV7-9 with TRBJ1-1; D uncertain. Between the trimmed V and J ends, which lost 3 bases and 1 base, there was a span of 6 bases. Germline V gives CDR1 SEHNR, CDR2 FQNEAQ (reference sequence). The length of the CDR3 is 13 residues. The DNA for the CDR3 is TGTGCCAGCAGCTTCCAACAGAACACTGAAGCTTTCTTT. Amino acids: CASSFQQNTEAFF.

The chain couples TRBV7-6 to TRBJ2-5; D remains ambiguous. Germline CDR1 is SGHVS and CDR2 is FNYEAQ. The CDR3 is 14 residues long. V was trimmed by 5 bases and J by 5 bases, leaving 15 bases between them. CDR3 DNA sequence: TGTGCCAGCAGCAGAGCTTTCCACAATGAGACCCAGTACTTC. Its protein product is CASSRAFHNETQYF.

V and J are TRBV3-1 and TRBJ2-7; 10 nucleotides align to TRBD2. The CDR3 has 16 amino acids. The germline V gene encodes CDR1 LGHDT and CDR2 YNNKEL (reference sequence). V lost 3 bases and J lost 3; bases outside the gene matches: 8. CDR3: CASSQATGTSDYEQYF. The DNA for the CDR3 is TGTGCCAGCAGCCAGGCAACCGGGACTAGCGACTACGAGCAGTACTTC.

V and J are TRBV6-5 and TRBJ2-2; 10 nucleotides match TRBD2. From germline, CDR1 is MNHEY and CDR2 SVGAGI. V shed 0 bases, J shed 2 bases, and the junction held 15 bases outside the gene matches. The CDR3 has 21 amino acids. The CDR3 DNA sequence: TGTGCCAGCAGTTACTCACCCATCGGACTAGCGGAAGTCGTTAACACCGGGGAGCTGTTTTTT. Translated: CASSYSPIGLAEVVNTGELFF.

V is TRBV5-1 and J is TRBJ2-3; 12 bases are shared with TRBD2. The germline V gene has CDR1 SGHRS and CDR2 YFSETQ. The length of the CDR3 is 16 residues. J was trimmed by 5 bases and V by 4 bases; bases with no gene match: 8. The CDR3 nucleotides read TGCGCCAGCAGCCTCCGACTAGCGGGAGCCATAGATACGCAGTATTTT. Its protein is CASSLRLAGAIDTQYF.

The CDR3 bases are TGTGCCAGCAGTCCGGCTCTCCTAGCGGGAGCAGATACGCAGTATTTT. Translating it yields CASSPALLAGADTQYF. The chain recombines TRBV12-3 or TRBV12-4 with TRBJ2-3; 10 bases line up with TRBD2. V lost 5 bases and J lost 4; bases outside the gene matches: 9. The CDR3 spans 16 residues.

The genes are TRBV9 and TRBJ2-3; no definite D call. V was pared by 3 bases and J by 1 base, with 15 bases between. CDR1 SGDLS and CDR2 YYNGEE come from the germline V gene. This CDR3 comprises 16 residues. In nucleotides, the CDR3 is TGTGCCAGCAGCGGAACCCTAGACCCCCGCACAGATACGCAGTATTTT. This sequence encodes CASSGTLDPRTDTQYF.

The CDR3 DNA sequence: TGTGCCAGCAGCCCAATAGCGATCTCCTACAATGAGCAGTTCTTC. Translation: CASSPIAISYNEQFF. The chain is built from TRBV9 and TRBJ2-1, with D tentatively TRBD2 (5 bases). The CDR3 consists of 15 residues. Germline CDR1 reads SGDLS; CDR2 reads YYNGEE. With 4 bases removed from V and 0 bases from J, the gap between germline ends came to 11 bases.

The chain links TRBV20-1 to TRBJ2-2; 10 nucleotides match TRBD2. The CDR3 spans 16 residues. Trimming at V came to 1 base and at J to 6 bases, leaving 8 bases not matched to a gene. Germline V gene sequence: CDR1 DFQATT, CDR2 SNEGSKA (reference sequence). CDR3 residues: CSARGRVAGGSGELFF. In nucleotides, the CDR3 is TGCAGTGCTAGAGGAAGAGTAGCGGGAGGTTCCGGGGAGCTGTTTTTT.

The chain has TRBV2 and TRBJ2-1, with D possibly matching TRBD1 (7 bases). The CDR3 runs to 15 residues. The V and J ends lost 4 bases and 0 bases respectively, with 10 bases between them. Germline assignment: CDR1 SNHLY and CDR2 FYNNEI. CDR3 region: CASSGQGGSYNEQFF. The CDR3 DNA reads TGTGCCAGCAGTGGGCAGGGGGGCTCCTACAATGAGCAGTTCTTC.

This clonotype was recorded once. The chain links TRBV5-8 to TRBJ1-1, with D uncertain. V dropped 3 bases and J dropped 3 bases, with 9 bases sitting between them. Germline lookup yields CDR1 SGHTS and CDR2 YDEGEE. This CDR3 is 13 amino acids long. For the CDR3, the DNA is TGTGCCAGCAGCTACACACCAGACACTGAAGCTTTCTTT. Protein product: CASSYTPDTEAFF.

V is TRBV4-2 and J is TRBJ2-3; TRBD2 aligns across 8 bases. Trimming cost V 0 bases and J 5 bases; bases outside gene matches: 7. Germline V gene sequence: CDR1 LGHNA, CDR2 YNFKEQ. This CDR3 region has 16 residues. The chain's CDR3 is CASSQDLREALDTQYF. The CDR3 DNA follows: TGTGCCAGCAGCCAAGATCTGCGGGAGGCCTTAGATACGCAGTATTTT.

A single count supports this clonotype. The V gene is TRBV28, the J gene TRBJ2-5, with a tentative D call TRBD1 (5 bases). There are 14 residues in the CDR3. V was cut by 3 bases and J by 2 bases, with 10 bases left in between. The germline CDR1 and CDR2 sequences are MDHEN and SYDVKM. CDR3 sequence: CASSFLRAQETQYF. The CDR3 nucleotides read TGTGCCAGCAGTTTTCTCAGGGCTCAAGAGACCCAGTACTTC.

This chain connects TRBV10-3 to TRBJ2-1, with 8 positions matching TRBD1. CDR1 and CDR2 from the germline V gene are ENHRY and SYGVKD. CDR3 length equals 14 residues. J was trimmed by 8 bases and V by 4 bases; bases with no gene match: 7. CDR3 in DNA: TGTGCCATCAGTGGACAGGGGTTTTACGATGAGCAGTTCTTC. This encodes CAISGQGFYDEQFF.